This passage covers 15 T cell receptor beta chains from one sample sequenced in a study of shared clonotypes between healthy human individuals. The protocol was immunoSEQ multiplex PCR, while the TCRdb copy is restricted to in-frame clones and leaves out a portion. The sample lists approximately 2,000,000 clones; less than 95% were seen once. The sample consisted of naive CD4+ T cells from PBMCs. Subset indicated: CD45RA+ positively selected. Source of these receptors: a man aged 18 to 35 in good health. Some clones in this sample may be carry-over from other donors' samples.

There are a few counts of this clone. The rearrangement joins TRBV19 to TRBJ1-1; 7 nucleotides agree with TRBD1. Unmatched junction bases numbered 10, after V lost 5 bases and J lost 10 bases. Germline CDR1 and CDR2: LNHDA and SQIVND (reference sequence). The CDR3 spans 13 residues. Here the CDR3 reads CASSPRDSFRAFF. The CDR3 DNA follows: TGTGCCAGTAGTCCCCGGGACAGCTTCCGAGCTTTCTTT. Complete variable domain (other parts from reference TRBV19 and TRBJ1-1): DGGITQSPKYLFRKEGQNVTLSCEQNLNHDAMYWYRQDPGQGLRLIYYSQIVNDFQKGDIAEGYSVSREKKESFPLTVTSAQKNPTAFYLCASSPRDSFRAFFGQGTRLTVV.

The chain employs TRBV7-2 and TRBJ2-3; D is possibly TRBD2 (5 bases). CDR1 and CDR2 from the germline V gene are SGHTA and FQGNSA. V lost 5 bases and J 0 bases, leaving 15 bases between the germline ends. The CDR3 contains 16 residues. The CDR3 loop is CASSPRARSSTDTQYF. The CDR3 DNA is TGTGCCAGCAGCCCGAGGGCTAGATCTAGCACAGATACGCAGTATTTT.

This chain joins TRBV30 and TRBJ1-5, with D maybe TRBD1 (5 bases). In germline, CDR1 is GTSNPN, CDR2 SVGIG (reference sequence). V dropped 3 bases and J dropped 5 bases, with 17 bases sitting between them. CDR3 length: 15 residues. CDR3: CAWSGGTIGYQPQHF. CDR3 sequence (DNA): TGTGCCTGGAGCGGTGGGACGATTGGCTATCAGCCCCAGCATTTT. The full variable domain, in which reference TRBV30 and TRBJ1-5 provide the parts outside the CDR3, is SQTIHQWPATLVQPVGSPLSLECTVEGTSNPNLYWYRQAAGRGLQLLFYSVGIGQISSEVPQNLSASRPQDRQFILSSKKLLLSDSGFYLCAWSGGTIGYQPQHFGDGTRLSIL.

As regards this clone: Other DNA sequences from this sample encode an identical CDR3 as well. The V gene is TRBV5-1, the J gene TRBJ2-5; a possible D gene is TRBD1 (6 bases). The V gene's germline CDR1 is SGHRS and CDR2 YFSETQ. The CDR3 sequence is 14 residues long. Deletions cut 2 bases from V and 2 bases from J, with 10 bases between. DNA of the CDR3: TGCGCCAGCAGCTTAGGGGGTGGGCAAGAGACCCAGTACTTC. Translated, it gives CASSLGGGQETQYF.

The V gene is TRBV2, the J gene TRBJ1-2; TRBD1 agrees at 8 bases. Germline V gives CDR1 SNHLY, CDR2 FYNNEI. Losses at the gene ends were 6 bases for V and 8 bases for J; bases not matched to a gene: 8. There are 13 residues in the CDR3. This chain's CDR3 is CASRMQGADGYTF. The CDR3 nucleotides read TGTGCCAGCAGGATGCAGGGGGCTGACGGCTACACCTTC.

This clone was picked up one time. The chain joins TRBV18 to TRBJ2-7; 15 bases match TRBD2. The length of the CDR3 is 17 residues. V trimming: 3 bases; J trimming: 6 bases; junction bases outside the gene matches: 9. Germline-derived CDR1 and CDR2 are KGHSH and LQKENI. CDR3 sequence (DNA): TGTGCCAGCTCACCGGGACTAGCGGGAGGCGGACGGAGCGAGCAGTACTTC. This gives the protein CASSPGLAGGGRSEQYF.

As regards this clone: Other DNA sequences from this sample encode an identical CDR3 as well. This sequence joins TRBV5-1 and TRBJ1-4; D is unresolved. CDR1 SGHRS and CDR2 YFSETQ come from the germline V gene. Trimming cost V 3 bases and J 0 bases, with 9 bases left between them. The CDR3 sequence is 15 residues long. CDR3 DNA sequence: TGCGCCAGCAGCTCGTTGGGTGCAACTAATGAAAAACTGTTTTTT. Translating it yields CASSSLGATNEKLFF.

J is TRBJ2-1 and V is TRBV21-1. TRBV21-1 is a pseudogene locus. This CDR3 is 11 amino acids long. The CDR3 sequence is CASSNMGEQFF. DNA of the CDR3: TGTGCCAGCAGCAATATGGGTGAGCAGTTCTTC.

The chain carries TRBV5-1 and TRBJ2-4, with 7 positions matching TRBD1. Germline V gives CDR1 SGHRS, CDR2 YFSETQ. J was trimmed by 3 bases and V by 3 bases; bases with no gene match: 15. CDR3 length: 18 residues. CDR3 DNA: TGCGCCAGCAGCTATGGGACAGTCTTAAGAGTTGGCAAAAACATTCAGTACTTC. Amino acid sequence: CASSYGTVLRVGKNIQYF.

The DNA for the CDR3 is TGTGCCAGCAGTTCCCGGGACAGGGATGGCTACACCTTC. It yields the protein CASSSRDRDGYTF. The chain employs TRBV28 and TRBJ1-2; the match to TRBD1 covers 9 bases. With V trimmed by 4 bases and J by 6 bases, 3 bases remained unmatched. Germline V gene sequence: CDR1 MDHEN, CDR2 SYDVKM. The CDR3 loop spans 13 amino acids.

The CDR3 region has the DNA TGTGCCAGCAGCGGGGACAGGGACCACGAGCAGTACTTC. Protein sequence: CASSGDRDHEQYF. The J gene is TRBJ2-7, the V gene TRBV6-1, with 9 bases aligning to TRBD1. The ends lost 6 bases at V and 5 bases at J; junction bases unmatched: 5. The CDR3 has 13 amino acids. Germline V gene data show CDR1 as MNHNS and CDR2 as SASEGT.

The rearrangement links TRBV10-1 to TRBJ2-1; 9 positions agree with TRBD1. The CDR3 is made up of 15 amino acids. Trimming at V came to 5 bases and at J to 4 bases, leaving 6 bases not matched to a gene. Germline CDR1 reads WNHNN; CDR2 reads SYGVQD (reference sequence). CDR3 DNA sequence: TGCGCCAGCAGTACCGGGACAGGGTTTTACAATGAGCAGTTCTTC. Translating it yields CASSTGTGFYNEQFF.

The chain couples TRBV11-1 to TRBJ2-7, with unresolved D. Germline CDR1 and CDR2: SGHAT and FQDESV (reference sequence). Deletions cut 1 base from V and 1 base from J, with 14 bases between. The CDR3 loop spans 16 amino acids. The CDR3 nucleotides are TGTGCCAGCAGCTTAGGTCGCGTCTCCCTTTCCTACGAGCAGTACTTC. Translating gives CASSLGRVSLSYEQYF.

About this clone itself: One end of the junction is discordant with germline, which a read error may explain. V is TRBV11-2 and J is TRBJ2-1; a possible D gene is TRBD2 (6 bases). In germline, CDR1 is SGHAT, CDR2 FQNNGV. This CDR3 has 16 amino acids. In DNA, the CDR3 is TGTGCCAGCAGCATAGACTGGACTAACTCCTACAATGAGCAGTTCTTC. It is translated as CASSIDWTNSYNEQFF. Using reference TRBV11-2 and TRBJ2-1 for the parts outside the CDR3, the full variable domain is EAGVAQSPRYKIIEKRQSVAFWCNPISGHATLYWYQQILGQGPKLLIQFQNNGVVDDSQLPKDRFSAERLKGVDSTLKIQPAKLEDSAVYLCASSIDWTNSYNEQFFGPGTRLTVL.

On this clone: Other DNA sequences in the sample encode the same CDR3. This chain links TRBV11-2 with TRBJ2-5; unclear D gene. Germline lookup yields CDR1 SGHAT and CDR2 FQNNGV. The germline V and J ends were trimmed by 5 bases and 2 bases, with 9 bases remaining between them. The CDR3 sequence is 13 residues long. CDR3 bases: TGTGCCAGCAGCCCCGGTTCTCAAGAGACCCAGTACTTC. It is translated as CASSPGSQETQYF.